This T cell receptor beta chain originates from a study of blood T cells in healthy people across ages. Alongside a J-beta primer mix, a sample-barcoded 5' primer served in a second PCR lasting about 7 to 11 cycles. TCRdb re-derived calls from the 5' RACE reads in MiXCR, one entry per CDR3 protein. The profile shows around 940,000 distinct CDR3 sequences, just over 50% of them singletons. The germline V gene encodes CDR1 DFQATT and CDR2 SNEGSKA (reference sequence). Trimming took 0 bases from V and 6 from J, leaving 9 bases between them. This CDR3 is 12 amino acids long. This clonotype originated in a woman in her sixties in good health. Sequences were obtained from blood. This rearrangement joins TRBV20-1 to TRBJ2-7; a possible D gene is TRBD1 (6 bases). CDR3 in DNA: TGCAGTGCTAGAGACAGGGGTCTCGAGCAGTACTTC. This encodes CSARDRGLEQYF.